These 21 T cell receptor beta chains came from one sample sequenced in a study of T-cell memory formation after mild COVID-19. MiXCR was run by TCRdb on the 5' RACE reads, yielding one entry per CDR3 protein. The table includes some 330,000 distinct CDR3 sequences, 20% to 25% detected once. Sequenced material: PBMCs or a T cell subset sorted from them (not recorded which). Every receptor here comes from an adult woman who had mild COVID-19 (a few samples of this study predate the infection). Cell type and time point are not known.

This clonotype was detected only a few times. This rearrangement joins TRBV19 to TRBJ1-5, with 7 bases lining up with TRBD1. From germline, CDR1 is LNHDA and CDR2 SQIVND (reference sequence). V lost 5 bases, J lost 5 bases, and 12 bases stayed unmatched. This CDR3 has 16 amino acids. The CDR3 coding sequence is TGTGCCAGTAGTTCCTCGGACAGGCAGTGGGATCAGCCCCAGCATTTT. This translates into CASSSSDRQWDQPQHF.

The chain combines TRBV7-9 with TRBJ2-1; D call uncertain. CDR3 length: 12 residues. Deletions cut 2 bases from V and 6 bases from J, with 5 bases between. The germline V gene has CDR1 SEHNR and CDR2 FQNEAQ (reference sequence). Here the CDR3 DNA reads TGTGCCAGCAGCTTATCCATCAATGAGCAGTTCTTC. It yields the protein CASSLSINEQFF.

A few counts support this clonotype. V and J are TRBV19 and TRBJ2-5, with 10 bases lining up with TRBD1. The CDR3 totals 13 residues. After removal of 6 bases from V and 4 bases from J, the junction contained 2 bases not matched to a gene. CDR1 and CDR2 (germline): LNHDA, SQIVND (reference sequence). The CDR3 DNA follows: TGTGCCAGTAGCCGACAGGGGGCAGAGACCCAGTACTTC. It yields the protein CASSRQGAETQYF.

This chain links TRBV11-2 with TRBJ2-4; 9 nucleotides align to TRBD1. Per the germline V gene, CDR1 is SGHAT and CDR2 is FQNNGV. V shed 1 base, J shed 2 bases, and the junction held 3 bases outside the gene matches. The CDR3 is 16 residues long. In nucleotides, the CDR3 is TGTGCCAGCAGCTTAGCCGGACAGGGGCCCAAAAACATTCAGTACTTC. It codes for CASSLAGQGPKNIQYF.

This clonotype was seen ten or more times. The chain carries TRBV24-1 and TRBJ2-3, with 9 bases aligning to TRBD2. The CDR3 length is 18 residues. In germline, CDR1 is KGHDR, CDR2 SFDVKD. With V trimmed by 4 bases and J by 4 bases, 14 bases remained unmatched. The CDR3 DNA reads TGTGCCACCAGTGACCCCGCGGGGGGGCCTGTCCGCGCAGATACGCAGTATTTT. Protein sequence: CATSDPAGGPVRADTQYF.

J is TRBJ2-1 and V is TRBV11-2; D uncertain. The CDR3 spans 16 residues. CDR1 SGHAT and CDR2 FQNNGV come from the germline V gene. Trimming shortened V by 0 bases and J by 7 bases, and 16 bases separated the two germline ends. This CDR3 reads CASSLDLGLVLNEQFF. CDR3 bases: TGTGCCAGCAGCTTAGACCTGGGGTTGGTCCTAAATGAGCAGTTCTTC.

The chain combines TRBV4-1 with TRBJ2-7; TRBD1 matches 7 bases. Trimming removed 1 base from V and 2 bases from J; junction bases left unmatched: 2. Germline V gives CDR1 MGHRA, CDR2 YSYEKL. The CDR3 sequence is 14 residues long. In DNA, the CDR3 is TGCGCCAGCAGCCAAGCCGACAGGGCCTACGAGCAGTACTTC. It encodes CASSQADRAYEQYF.

This clonotype was seen repeatedly, ten times or more. This chain uses TRBV24-1 with TRBJ2-1, with TRBD2 matching over 10 bases. This CDR3 contains 16 residues. V lost 3 bases and J lost 7; bases outside the gene matches: 8. From germline, CDR1 is KGHDR and CDR2 SFDVKD. The CDR3 is CATSDRTSGFLNEQFF. CDR3 coding DNA: TGTGCCACCAGTGATAGGACTAGCGGATTCTTAAATGAGCAGTTCTTC.

The chain is built from TRBV5-6 and TRBJ2-2; D perhaps matches TRBD2 (6 bases). This CDR3 is built from 14 residues. In germline, CDR1 is SGHDT, CDR2 YYEEEE. Deletions cut 4 bases from V and 5 bases from J, with 12 bases between. The CDR3 DNA sequence: TGTGCCAGCAGCACGGGGGTTAGTACCGGGGAGCTGTTTTTT. Encoded protein: CASSTGVSTGELFF.

The chain joins TRBV18 to TRBJ2-1; no clear D gene. Germline V gives CDR1 KGHSH, CDR2 LQKENI. The CDR3 has 13 amino acids. Trimming stripped 3 bases from V and 10 bases from J, with 13 bases between. The CDR3 DNA sequence: TGTGCCAGCTCACCCGCTTTAGAACCCGAGCAGTTCTTC. It translates to CASSPALEPEQFF.

This chain links TRBV12-3 or TRBV12-4 with TRBJ2-3, with 8 bases aligning to TRBD2. The CDR3 sequence is 19 residues long. Trimming at V came to 5 bases and at J to 3 bases, leaving 19 bases not matched to a gene. As DNA, the CDR3 is TGTGCCAGCAGTGGGGTGGCGCAGCGGGGGACTTTTAGGACAGATACGCAGTATTTT. Translated: CASSGVAQRGTFRTDTQYF.

The rearrangement uses TRBV24-1 and TRBJ2-6; 7 nucleotides line up with TRBD2. V shed 4 bases, J shed 4 bases, and the junction held 12 bases outside the gene matches. CDR1 KGHDR and CDR2 SFDVKD come from the germline V gene. This CDR3 comprises 18 residues. In DNA form, the CDR3 reads TGTGCCACCAGTGAGGGCGGGAGTCTGGGCGCGGGGGCCAACGTCCTGACTTTC. This translates into CATSEGGSLGAGANVLTF.

This chain connects TRBV18 to TRBJ2-7; 8 nucleotides match TRBD1. The V and J ends lost 5 bases and 6 bases, in that order; junction bases with no gene match: 9. Looked up from germline, CDR1 is KGHSH and CDR2 is LQKENI. CDR3 length equals 14 residues. The CDR3 is CASSSTLTGGEQYF. CDR3 coding DNA: TGTGCCAGCTCATCAACTTTAACAGGGGGCGAGCAGTACTTC.

This clonotype showed up just once. This chain uses TRBV11-2 with TRBJ2-5; 7 bases line up with TRBD1. The length of the CDR3 is 17 residues. In germline, CDR1 is SGHAT, CDR2 FQNNGV. V was pared by 1 base and J by 3 bases, with 11 bases of the junction left unmatched. CDR3 coding DNA: TGTGCCAGCAGCTTAGGGGTATGGAGTACAGGGGAAGAGACCCAGTACTTC. Its protein is CASSLGVWSTGEETQYF.

The chain employs TRBV7-9 and TRBJ2-7; no firm D call. Trimming took 3 bases from V and 0 from J, leaving 6 bases between them. The germline V gene has CDR1 SEHNR and CDR2 FQNEAQ (reference sequence). The CDR3 extends over 13 amino acids. In DNA, the CDR3 is TGTGCCAGCAGCTTGAAGAGCTCCTACGAGCAGTACTTC. As protein: CASSLKSSYEQYF.

This clonotype was counted between two and nine times. This sequence joins TRBV5-1 and TRBJ2-2; D perhaps matches TRBD1 (6 bases). The CDR3 is made up of 14 amino acids. CDR1 and CDR2 (germline): SGHRS, YFSETQ. V gave up 4 bases and J gave up 4 bases, with 11 bases separating them. The CDR3 region has the DNA TGCGCCAGCAGCGGAACAGGGACCACCGGGGAGCTGTTTTTT. Encoded protein: CASSGTGTTGELFF.

This clonotype has more than one count but fewer than ten. The chain has TRBV7-9 and TRBJ1-1; no firm D call. V was shortened by 4 bases and J by 3 bases, with 12 bases between the two germline ends. The CDR3 consists of 14 residues. The V gene's germline CDR1 is SEHNR and CDR2 FQNEAQ (reference sequence). CDR3 loop: CASSSRPGYTEAFF. Written as DNA, the CDR3 is TGTGCCAGCAGCTCCCGGCCAGGCTACACTGAAGCTTTCTTT.

The chain combines TRBV4-2 with TRBJ2-1; TRBD2 matches 7 bases. This CDR3 contains 16 residues. Trimming cost V 2 bases and J 5 bases; bases outside gene matches: 9. Germline V gives CDR1 LGHNA, CDR2 YNFKEQ. The CDR3 sequence is CASSQRSGGTDNEQFF. CDR3 coding DNA: TGTGCCAGCAGCCAAAGGTCGGGAGGAACAGACAATGAGCAGTTCTTC.

This clonotype occurred a few times. V usage is TRBV7-2 and J usage is TRBJ2-1, with a weak D call TRBD1 (6 bases). From germline, CDR1 is SGHTA and CDR2 FQGNSA. The CDR3 spans 14 residues. The ends were cut back, 0 bases at V and 9 bases at J, with 12 bases in the middle. CDR3 sequence (DNA): TGTGCCAGCAGCTTAGCGGGTAACAGGGCTGAGCAGTTCTTC. This translates into CASSLAGNRAEQFF.

This clonotype showed up just a few times. The chain links TRBV5-1 to TRBJ1-1; 12 bases align to TRBD1. V was pared by 4 bases and J by 1 base, with 2 bases of the junction left unmatched. Germline loops: CDR1 SGHRS, CDR2 YFSETQ. This CDR3 comprises 15 residues. The CDR3 DNA sequence: TGCGCCAGCAGCCGGGACAGGGGGCAGAACACTGAAGCTTTCTTT. Amino acids: CASSRDRGQNTEAFF.

This chain links TRBV21-1 with TRBJ1-3. TRBV21-1 constitutes a pseudogene. The CDR3 has 13 residues. The chain's CDR3 is CASSKQVGNTIYF. CDR3 nucleotides: TGTGCCAGCAGCAAACAGGTTGGAAACACCATATATTTT.